This TCR beta chain was identified in a study of cytomegalovirus exposure and HLA in healthy donors. Researchers ran the PCR with 60 Vbeta and 13 Jbeta primers. Generated by immunoSEQ multiplex PCR, the TCRdb table keeps only in-frame clones and is missing some. Seen here are 70,000 to 90,000 clones, 75% to 85% observed once, and the top ten hold around 18%. Trimming removed 3 bases at V and 0 bases at J, with 10 bases between. The CDR3 extends over 15 amino acids. Germline V lookup: CDR1 SGDLS, CDR2 YYNGEE. The sample taken for sequencing was PBMCs. V gene TRBV9 combines with J gene TRBJ2-1; D unclear. This clonotype was sampled from a man aged 70 or older in good health and CMV-seropositive. Written as DNA, the CDR3 is TGTGCCAGCAGCGATACTCTTAGCTCCTACAATGAGCAGTTCTTC. Translated: CASSDTLSSYNEQFF.